This T cell receptor beta chain was captured in a study of T cell responses to AZD1222 COVID-19 vaccine. Study observations and caveats: Among vaccine-associated CD4 TCRs, coverage spanned spike, with dominance at 160-218 and 743-854. Sampling captured repertoires only after the peak T cell response. It should be noted that donors were predominantly white British and more often female, and clonal diversity was possibly underestimated. Only six or seven AZD1222 recipients were seropositive at baseline.

Comments on this clone: Its antigen is unknown.

Losses at the gene ends were 5 bases for V and 5 bases for J; bases not matched to a gene: 9. The CDR3 has 16 residues. Germline V gene sequence: CDR1 SEHNR, CDR2 FQNEAQ (reference sequence). Clones were sequenced by immunoSEQ multiplex PCR, and TCRdb holds only the in-frame ones, with some missing. The sample has roughly 160,000 clones, 85% to 90% seen once. The gene calls are TRBV7-9 and TRBJ1-5; 10 bases agree with TRBD1. The sequencing here drew on peripheral blood, taken on day 0 of AZD1222 vaccination. The sequence was collected from an adult in good health. As DNA, the CDR3 is TGTGCCAGCAGCCCGGGACAGGGGAAAGGCTATCAGCCCCAGCATTTT. Its translation: CASSPGQGKGYQPQHF.